These 19 T cell receptor beta chains were sequenced from one sample in a study of tumor-infiltrating lymphocytes in localized non-small cell lung cancer. Generated by immunoSEQ multiplex PCR, the TCRdb table keeps only in-frame clones and is missing some. Of several thousand clones in the sample, 74% were seen once. The sample comprised uninvolved lung tissue not adjacent to the tumor. These receptors were collected from a human donor with non-small cell lung cancer.

This rearrangement joins TRBV10-1 to TRBJ2-1; D possibly uses TRBD1 or TRBD2 (6 bases each). There are 17 residues in the CDR3. Germline values: CDR1 WNHNN, CDR2 SYGVQD (reference sequence). V lost 9 bases and J lost 0, with 21 bases in between. In DNA form, the CDR3 reads TGCGCCAGGGGGCTGAGAAACGGGGGCCTCTCCTACAATGAGCAGTTCTTC. It translates to CARGLRNGGLSYNEQFF.

This clone was counted once. This CDR3 reads CAWSGQGHQPQHF. The CDR3 region has the DNA TGTGCCTGGAGCGGACAGGGCCATCAGCCCCAGCATTTT. The chain links TRBV30 to TRBJ1-5, with TRBD1 matching 8 bases. This CDR3 has 13 amino acids. The V gene end was trimmed by 3 bases and the J gene end by 5 bases; junction bases not matched to a gene: 3. Germline CDR1 reads GTSNPN; CDR2 reads SVGIG (reference sequence).

This chain connects TRBV9 to TRBJ1-3; TRBD1 matches 11 bases. Losses at the gene ends were 0 bases for V and 5 bases for J; bases not matched to a gene: 4. The germline V gene encodes CDR1 SGDLS and CDR2 YYNGEE. The CDR3 extends over 16 amino acids. The CDR3 sequence is CASSVAGQGARNTIYF. In DNA form, the CDR3 reads TGTGCCAGCAGCGTAGCAGGACAGGGGGCTCGAAACACCATATATTTT. Complete variable domain (other parts from reference TRBV9 and TRBJ1-3): DSGVTQTPKHLITATGQRVTLRCSPRSGDLSVYWYQQSLDQGLQFLIQYYNGEERAKGNILERFSAQQFPDLHSELNLSSLELGDSALYFCASSVAGQGARNTIYFGEGSWLTVV.

This chain joins TRBV7-3 and TRBJ1-2, with D hard to call. With 0 bases removed from V and 5 bases from J, the gap between germline ends came to 7 bases. The CDR3 consists of 13 residues. Per the germline V gene, CDR1 is SGHTA and CDR2 is FQGTGA. The CDR3 bases are TGTGCCAGCAGCTTAACGCCCGAATATGGCTACACCTTC. This codes for CASSLTPEYGYTF.

The chain carries TRBV5-4 and TRBJ1-2; maybe TRBD1 (6 bases). This CDR3 contains 15 residues. Between the trimmed V and J ends, which lost 0 bases and 4 bases, there was a span of 13 bases. In germline, CDR1 is SGHNT, CDR2 YYREEE (reference sequence). CDR3 amino acids: CASSLAQGVGYGYTF. The CDR3 region has the DNA TGTGCCAGCAGCTTGGCACAGGGCGTCGGCTATGGCTACACCTTC.

The chain recombines TRBV7-2 with TRBJ1-3, with 7 positions matching TRBD1. With V trimmed by 2 bases and J by 1 base, 2 bases remained unmatched. The germline V gene has CDR1 SGHTA and CDR2 FQGNSA. This CDR3 has 15 residues. CDR3 DNA: TGTGCCAGCAGCTTAACGACAGGGTCTGGAAACACCATATATTTT. It yields the protein CASSLTTGSGNTIYF.

The chain carries TRBV19 and TRBJ2-2; D possibly matches TRBD1 or TRBD2 (5 bases each). Deletions cut 5 bases from V and 3 bases from J, with 16 bases between. CDR1 LNHDA and CDR2 SQIVND come from the germline V gene (reference sequence). The CDR3 is made up of 16 amino acids. CDR3: CASSAERPRDTGELFF. CDR3 coding DNA: TGTGCCAGTAGTGCCGAGCGGCCCAGGGACACCGGGGAGCTGTTTTTT.

The chain recombines TRBV5-1 with TRBJ1-4; D possibly corresponds to TRBD1 (5 bases). V lost 2 bases, J lost 5 bases, and 10 bases lay in between. This CDR3 contains 14 residues. Germline CDR1 SGHRS, CDR2 YFSETQ. As DNA, the CDR3 is TGCGCCAGCAGCTTCGGGGGGTCAAATGAAAAACTGTTTTTT. Its protein product is CASSFGGSNEKLFF.

The CDR3 loop is CASKGQGGYTEAFF. As DNA, the CDR3 is TGTGCCAGCAAGGGACAGGGCGGGTACACTGAAGCTTTCTTT. V usage is TRBV2 and J usage is TRBJ1-1; TRBD1 matches 9 bases. V was clipped by 7 bases and J by 3 bases; unmatched bases: 6. Germline assignment: CDR1 SNHLY and CDR2 FYNNEI. The CDR3 runs to 14 residues.

The chain has TRBV19 and TRBJ1-2, with D unclear. The CDR3 totals 12 residues. Germline CDR1 reads LNHDA; CDR2 reads SQIVND (reference sequence). Trimming stripped 7 bases from V and 1 base from J, with 7 bases between. Written as DNA, the CDR3 is TGTGCCAGTAAAGAGGGTAACTATGGCTACACCTTC. Amino acid sequence: CASKEGNYGYTF.

The chain combines TRBV7-8 with TRBJ2-5, with 9 bases that match TRBD2. Germline CDR1 is SGHVS and CDR2 is FQNEAQ. The CDR3 has 17 residues. V shed 5 bases and J 0 bases; nucleotides not matched to a gene: 10. The DNA of the CDR3 is TGTGCCAGCAGCACCCCGGGACTAGCCCGGTACCAAGAGACCCAGTACTTC. It is translated as CASSTPGLARYQETQYF.

There are a few counts of this clone. The V call is TRBV5-1, the J call TRBJ1-2, with unresolved D. The CDR3 is 12 residues long. Trimming shortened V by 0 bases and J by 4 bases, and 4 bases separated the two germline ends. The V gene's germline CDR1 is SGHRS and CDR2 YFSETQ. The chain's CDR3 is CASSLDTYGYTF. The DNA for the CDR3 is TGCGCCAGCAGCTTGGACACCTATGGCTACACCTTC.

This clone was recorded only once. The V and J genes are TRBV5-6 and TRBJ1-6; D remains ambiguous. Trimming took off 1 base at V and 6 bases at J, with 17 bases between the two ends. From germline, CDR1 is SGHDT and CDR2 YYEEEE. CDR3 size: 17 residues. Here the CDR3 reads CASSLYGQSQLNSPLHF. The DNA for the CDR3 is TGTGCCAGCAGCTTGTATGGTCAGTCACAGCTTAATTCACCCCTCCACTTT.

This clone was seen only once. The gene calls are TRBV29-1 and TRBJ2-5, with D maybe TRBD1 (6 bases). Germline lookup yields CDR1 SQVTM and CDR2 ANQGSEA. The V end was cut by 7 bases, the J end by 7 bases, with 25 bases between. This CDR3 has 15 amino acids. The DNA of the CDR3 is TGCAGCGCCACCCATGGGACATCCCGAGGAGGGACCCAGTACTTC. Encoded protein: CSATHGTSRGGTQYF.

The chain uses TRBV6-4 and TRBJ2-2; either TRBD1 or TRBD2 may fit D (5 bases each). The CDR3 has 15 amino acids. V gave up 8 bases and J gave up 1 base, with 14 bases separating them. Germline-derived CDR1 and CDR2 are MRHNA and SNTAGT. The CDR3 bases are TGTGCCAGCGGCCCCGGGGCAGGGAACACCGGGGAGCTGTTTTTT. Encoded protein: CASGPGAGNTGELFF.

The chain has TRBV6-1 and TRBJ1-5; 7 bases fit TRBD1. This CDR3 is built from 14 residues. The V segment lost 5 bases and the J segment 5 bases; nucleotides outside the gene matches: 6. CDR1 is MNHNS, CDR2 SASEGT, per germline. The CDR3 DNA is TGTGCCAGCAGTCCTTCAGGGGGATATCAGCCCCAGCATTTT. Translated: CASSPSGGYQPQHF.

In this sample, this clone turned up once. The chain employs TRBV28 and TRBJ2-7; 9 nucleotides align to TRBD2. Trimming cost V 6 bases and J 0 bases; bases outside gene matches: 6. Germline CDR1 and CDR2: MDHEN and SYDVKM. There are 15 residues in the CDR3. This CDR3 reads CASSRGGGSSYEQYF. The DNA of the CDR3 is TGTGCCAGCAGCCGCGGGGGGGGCAGCTCCTACGAGCAGTACTTC.

The gene calls are TRBV28 and TRBJ1-2; D gene unclear. This CDR3 is 11 amino acids long. V was pared by 4 bases and J by 9 bases, with 9 bases between. Germline V gene data show CDR1 as MDHEN and CDR2 as SYDVKM. CDR3 DNA: TGTGCCAGCAGTTCGACCTCACGCTACACCTTC. This gives the protein CASSSTSRYTF.

The gene calls are TRBV5-8 and TRBJ2-5, with a possible D match to TRBD2 (7 bases). V was pared by 3 bases and J by 5 bases, with 17 bases between. From germline, CDR1 is SGHTS and CDR2 YDEGEE. The CDR3 has 15 amino acids. The CDR3: CASSWGGSTGETQYF. The CDR3, as DNA: TGTGCCAGCAGCTGGGGGGGCAGCACGGGGGAGACCCAGTACTTC.